These 9 T cell receptor beta chains came from one sample sequenced in a study of patients and donors after allogeneic stem cell transplantation (dated by TCRdb to the early 2020s). The library was built by means of RT-PCR. The run used a NextSeq 550. Using fastp at Q25 and MiXCR, TCRdb reprocessed the public reads and kept productive beta chains. Duplicate CDR3 protein sequences are folded into a single record with the most common DNA and genes. Within this sample are hundreds of thousands of distinct CDR3 sequences, with around 16% of them counted one time only. The top ten hold 7% to 7.5% of the sample. Sequencing input: blood, either unsorted or a sorted T cell fraction (not recorded which). These receptors were collected from a human donor who was either an allogeneic HSCT recipient or a stem cell or donor lymphocyte infusion donor (not recorded which). It is not recorded whose cells these are; they may come from a transplant donor.

V usage is TRBV4-1 and J usage is TRBJ1-1, with a possible D match to TRBD1 (5 bases). The CDR3 covers 15 residues. CDR1 MGHRA and CDR2 YSYEKL come from the germline V gene. Trimming removed 0 bases from V and 1 base from J, with 9 bases in between. In DNA form, the CDR3 reads TGCGCCAGCAGCCAAGAAGGGGCGGGGAACACTGAAGCTTTCTTT. It yields the protein CASSQEGAGNTEAFF.

This clonotype was seen only a few times. The chain combines TRBV19 with TRBJ1-1, with D perhaps TRBD1 (5 bases). The CDR3 runs to 14 residues. CDR1 LNHDA and CDR2 SQIVND come from the germline V gene (reference sequence). The ends were cut back, 6 bases at V and 3 bases at J, with 14 bases in the middle. The CDR3 spells CASRPGYLDTEAFF. CDR3 sequence (DNA): TGTGCCAGTAGGCCAGGGTACCTGGACACTGAAGCTTTCTTT.

This clonotype was seen a few times. Germline is not matched at one junction end, which may reflect a read error. V is TRBV5-1 and J is TRBJ2-7; perhaps TRBD1 as D (5 bases). CDR1 is SGHRS and CDR2 is YFSETQ in the germline V gene. There are 14 residues in the CDR3. CDR3 sequence (DNA): TGCGCTAGCAGTGAGGACATCCGCTCCTACGAGCAGTACTTC. It translates to CASSEDIRSYEQYF.

The chain couples TRBV18 to TRBJ1-5; 7 nucleotides match TRBD1. The CDR3 is 16 amino acids. V was pared by 4 bases and J by 7 bases, with 13 bases of the junction left unmatched. Germline CDR1 and CDR2: KGHSH and LQKENI. In DNA, the CDR3 is TGTGCCAGCTCACACCGGGACAGAATCTCGAAACAGCCCCAGCATTTT. Amino acids: CASSHRDRISKQPQHF.

A remark on this clonotype: Compared with germline, one end of the junction differs, possibly owing to a read error. The chain recombines TRBV7-2 with TRBJ2-3; D may be TRBD1 (5 bases). This CDR3 has 16 amino acids. CDR1 SGHTA and CDR2 FQGNSA come from the germline V gene. CDR3 sequence: CASSLQGGPRADTQYF. The CDR3 DNA is TGCGCCAGCAGCTTACAAGGTGGCCCCAGGGCAGATACGCAGTATTTT.

In this sample, this clonotype turned up a few times. This chain connects TRBV11-2 to TRBJ2-7, with a tentative D call TRBD1 (5 bases). CDR1 and CDR2 from the germline V gene are SGHAT and FQNNGV. The CDR3 consists of 14 residues. V was cut by 3 bases and J by 1 base, with 10 bases left in between. This chain's CDR3 is CASSFSPGSYEQYF. The CDR3, as DNA: TGTGCCAGCAGCTTTTCGCCAGGGTCCTACGAGCAGTACTTC.

This clonotype was observed a few times. J is TRBJ2-2 and V is TRBV5-1; D is unclear. The CDR3 extends over 15 amino acids. The germline V gene has CDR1 SGHRS and CDR2 YFSETQ. V was cut by 5 bases and J by 0 bases, with 11 bases left in between. The DNA for the CDR3 is TGCGCCAGCAGATCTAGGCGGACGAACACCGGGGAGCTGTTTTTT. Residues: CASRSRRTNTGELFF.

This clonotype was seen a handful of times. J is TRBJ1-1 and V is TRBV10-3; TRBD1 aligns across 8 bases. V was clipped by 5 bases and J by 4 bases; unmatched bases: 12. CDR3 length: 16 amino acids. CDR1 and CDR2 from the germline V gene are ENHRY and SYGVKD. The CDR3 spells CAISRTGPRGVTEAFF. Here the CDR3 DNA reads TGTGCCATCAGTCGGACAGGGCCAAGAGGGGTCACTGAAGCTTTCTTT.

This clonotype was seen many times. The V gene is TRBV7-9, the J gene TRBJ1-2, with no clear D. Germline loops: CDR1 SEHNR, CDR2 FQNEAQ (reference sequence). The V end was cut by 5 bases, the J end by 4 bases, with 11 bases between. CDR3 length equals 13 residues. CDR3 residues: CASSGAVPYGYTF. Here the CDR3 DNA reads TGTGCCAGCAGCGGAGCGGTACCCTATGGCTACACCTTC. Combining the CDR3 with reference TRBV7-9 and TRBJ1-2 gives the whole variable domain DTGVSQNPRHKITKRGQNVTFRCDPISEHNRLYWYRQTLGQGPEFLTYFQNEAQLEKSRLLSDRFSAERPKGSFSTLEIQRTEQGDSAMYLCASSGAVPYGYTFGSGTRLTVV.